These 5 T cell receptor beta chains originate from one sample sequenced in a study of T cells in Graves' hyperthyroidism and ophthalmopathy. TCR beta CDR3 sequences were amplified from RNA transcripts. HTBI primers were the set used in a first-round RT-PCR of the TCR CDR3. TCRdb analysed the multiplex PCR reads with MiXCR anew, one entry per CDR3 protein. The sample has tens of thousands of distinct CDR3 sequences; around half are singletons. Sample: blood. The receptors were gathered from a woman in her twenties or thirties with Graves' ophthalmopathy.

This clonotype was seen many times. DNA of the CDR3: TGCAGCGGACAGGGGGTTGGGACTGAAGCTTTCTTT. It yields the protein CSGQGVGTEAFF. This chain joins TRBV29-1 and TRBJ1-1; TRBD1 agrees at 9 bases. V lost 7 bases and J lost 5; bases outside the gene matches: 5. Germline V gene data show CDR1 as SQVTM and CDR2 as ANQGSEA. The CDR3 sequence is 12 residues long.

The chain joins TRBV9 to TRBJ2-3, with TRBD2 matching 8 bases. This CDR3 spans 16 amino acids. In germline, CDR1 is SGDLS, CDR2 YYNGEE. V gave up 0 bases and J gave up 0 bases; unmatched junction bases: 3. The CDR3 region is CASSVGSSGSTDTQYF. DNA of the CDR3: TGTGCCAGCAGCGTAGGTTCTAGCGGGAGCACAGATACGCAGTATTTT. The full variable domain, completed using reference TRBV9 and TRBJ2-3, is DSGVTQTPKHLITATGQRVTLRCSPRSGDLSVYWYQQSLDQGLQFLIQYYNGEERAKGNILERFSAQQFPDLHSELNLSSLELGDSALYFCASSVGSSGSTDTQYFGPGTRLTVL.

Many counts were recorded for this clonotype. The V and J genes are TRBV4-1 and TRBJ1-2, with D possibly matching TRBD1 (6 bases). The germline V gene encodes CDR1 MGHRA and CDR2 YSYEKL. Trimming took 4 bases from V and 4 from J, leaving 19 bases between them. The CDR3 sequence is 16 residues long. The CDR3 DNA sequence: TGCGCCAGCAGCCGAGGGGGGACTAGGGGGGGCTATGGCTACACCTTC. As protein: CASSRGGTRGGYGYTF.

This clonotype was seen ten or more times. This chain joins TRBV7-2 and TRBJ2-1, with TRBD2 identical over 14 bases. V shed 2 bases and J 8 bases; nucleotides not matched to a gene: 14. The CDR3 runs to 19 residues. Germline V gives CDR1 SGHTA, CDR2 FQGNSA. DNA for the CDR3: TGTGCCAGCAGCTTACGATGGAGACTAGCGGGAGGGGGTGAGGATGAGCAGTTCTTC. This translates into CASSLRWRLAGGGEDEQFF.

This clonotype has at least ten counts. This chain joins TRBV4-1 and TRBJ2-7; D unclear. V was cut by 4 bases and J by 0 bases, with 13 bases left in between. The CDR3 has 15 residues. The germline V gene encodes CDR1 MGHRA and CDR2 YSYEKL. The CDR3 DNA sequence: TGCGCCAGCAGCCGATCTGCGGCAGACTCCTACGAGCAGTACTTC. It is translated as CASSRSAADSYEQYF.